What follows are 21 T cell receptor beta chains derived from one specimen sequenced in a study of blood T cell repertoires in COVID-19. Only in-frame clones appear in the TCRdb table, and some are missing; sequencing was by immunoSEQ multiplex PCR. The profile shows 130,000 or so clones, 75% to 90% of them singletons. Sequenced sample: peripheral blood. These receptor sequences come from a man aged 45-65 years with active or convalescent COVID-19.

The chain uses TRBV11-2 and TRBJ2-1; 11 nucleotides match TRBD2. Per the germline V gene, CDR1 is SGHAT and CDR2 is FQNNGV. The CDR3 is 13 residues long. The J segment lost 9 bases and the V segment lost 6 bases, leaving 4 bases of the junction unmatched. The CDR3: CASRLAGDGEQFF. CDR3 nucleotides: TGTGCCAGCAGACTAGCGGGAGACGGTGAGCAGTTCTTC.

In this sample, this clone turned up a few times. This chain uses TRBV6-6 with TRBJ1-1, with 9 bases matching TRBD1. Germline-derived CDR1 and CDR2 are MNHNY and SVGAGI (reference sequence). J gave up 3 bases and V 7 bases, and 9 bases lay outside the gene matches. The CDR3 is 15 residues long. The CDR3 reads CASTDTGGGYTEAFF. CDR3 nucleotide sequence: TGTGCCAGCACCGACACAGGGGGCGGGTACACTGAAGCTTTCTTT.

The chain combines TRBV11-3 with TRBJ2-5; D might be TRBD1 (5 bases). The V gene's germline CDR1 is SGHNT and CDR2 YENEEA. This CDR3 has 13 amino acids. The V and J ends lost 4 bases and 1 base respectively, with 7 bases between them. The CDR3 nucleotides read TGTGCCAGCAGCTACGACAGCCAAGAGACCCAGTACTTC. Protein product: CASSYDSQETQYF.

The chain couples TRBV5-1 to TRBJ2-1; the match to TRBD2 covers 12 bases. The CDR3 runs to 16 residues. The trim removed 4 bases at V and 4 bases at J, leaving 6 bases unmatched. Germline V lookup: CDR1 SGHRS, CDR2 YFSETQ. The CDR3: CASSPGTSGRYNEQFF. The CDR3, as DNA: TGCGCCAGCAGCCCCGGGACTAGCGGGCGTTACAATGAGCAGTTCTTC. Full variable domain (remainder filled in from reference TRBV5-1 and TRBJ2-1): KAGVTQTPRYLIKTRGQQVTLSCSPISGHRSVSWYQQTPGQGLQFLFEYFSETQRNKGNFPGRFSGRQFSNSRSEMNVSTLELGDSALYLCASSPGTSGRYNEQFFGPGTRLTVL.

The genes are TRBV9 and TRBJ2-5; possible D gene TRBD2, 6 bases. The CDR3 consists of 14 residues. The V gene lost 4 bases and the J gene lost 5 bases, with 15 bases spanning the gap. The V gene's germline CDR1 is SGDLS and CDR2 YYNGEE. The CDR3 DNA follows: TGTGCCAGCAGCCCAGTGGCGGGAAGGGAGACCCAGTACTTC. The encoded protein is CASSPVAGRETQYF.

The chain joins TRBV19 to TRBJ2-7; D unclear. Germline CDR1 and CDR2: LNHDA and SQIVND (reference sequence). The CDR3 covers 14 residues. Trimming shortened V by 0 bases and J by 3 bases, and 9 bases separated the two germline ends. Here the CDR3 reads CASSIDIRDYEQYF. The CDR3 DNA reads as TGTGCCAGTAGTATAGATATCCGAGACTACGAGCAGTACTTC.

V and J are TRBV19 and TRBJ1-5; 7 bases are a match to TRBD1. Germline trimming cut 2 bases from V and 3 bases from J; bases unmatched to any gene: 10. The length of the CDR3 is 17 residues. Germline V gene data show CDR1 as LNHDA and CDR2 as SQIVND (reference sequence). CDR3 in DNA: TGTGCCAGTAGTATAACCCAGACAGGGAGAATCAATCAGCCCCAGCATTTT. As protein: CASSITQTGRINQPQHF.

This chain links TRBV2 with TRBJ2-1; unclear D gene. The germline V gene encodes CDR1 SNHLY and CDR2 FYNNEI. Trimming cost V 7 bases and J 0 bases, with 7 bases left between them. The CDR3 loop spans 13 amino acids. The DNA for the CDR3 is TGTGCCAGCATACAGAGCTCCTACAATGAGCAGTTCTTC. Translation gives CASIQSSYNEQFF.

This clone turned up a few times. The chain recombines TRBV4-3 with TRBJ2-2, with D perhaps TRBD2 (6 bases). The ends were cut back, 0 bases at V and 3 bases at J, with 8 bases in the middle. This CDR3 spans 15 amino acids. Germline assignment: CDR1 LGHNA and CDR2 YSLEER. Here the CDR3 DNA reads TGCGCCAGCAGCCAAGATGGGGGGTACACCGGGGAGCTGTTTTTT. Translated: CASSQDGGYTGELFF.

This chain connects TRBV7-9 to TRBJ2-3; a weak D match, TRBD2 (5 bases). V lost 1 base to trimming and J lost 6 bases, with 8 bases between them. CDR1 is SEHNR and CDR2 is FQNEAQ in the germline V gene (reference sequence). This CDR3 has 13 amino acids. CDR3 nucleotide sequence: TGTGCCAGCAGCTTAGAAAGGGAGGATACGCAGTATTTT. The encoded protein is CASSLEREDTQYF.

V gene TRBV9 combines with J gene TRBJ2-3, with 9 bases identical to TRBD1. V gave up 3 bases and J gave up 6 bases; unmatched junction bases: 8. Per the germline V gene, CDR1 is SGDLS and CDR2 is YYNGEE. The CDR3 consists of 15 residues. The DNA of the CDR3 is TGTGCCAGCAGCGCTTTATCCGGGACAGGGGATACGCAGTATTTT. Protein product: CASSALSGTGDTQYF. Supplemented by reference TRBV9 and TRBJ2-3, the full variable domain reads DSGVTQTPKHLITATGQRVTLRCSPRSGDLSVYWYQQSLDQGLQFLIQYYNGEERAKGNILERFSAQQFPDLHSELNLSSLELGDSALYFCASSALSGTGDTQYFGPGTRLTVL.

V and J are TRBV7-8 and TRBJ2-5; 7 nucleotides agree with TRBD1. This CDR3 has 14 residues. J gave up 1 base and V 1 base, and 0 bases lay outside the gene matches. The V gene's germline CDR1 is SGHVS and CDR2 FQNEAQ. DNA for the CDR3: TGTGCCAGCAGCTTAGACAGGGGCCAAGAGACCCAGTACTTC. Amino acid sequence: CASSLDRGQETQYF.

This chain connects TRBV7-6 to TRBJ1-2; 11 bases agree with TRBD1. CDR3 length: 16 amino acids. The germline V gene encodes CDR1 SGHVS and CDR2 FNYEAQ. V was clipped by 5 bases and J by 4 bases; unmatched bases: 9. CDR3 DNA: TGTGCCAGCAGCCTAACACGGACAGGGGGCAGCTATGGCTACACCTTC. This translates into CASSLTRTGGSYGYTF.

Here the CDR3 DNA reads TGTGCCAGTAGTATAGATCGGGGTGGAATCGAGCAGTACTTC. Its protein is CASSIDRGGIEQYF. V is TRBV19 and J is TRBJ2-7, with a possible D match to TRBD2 (5 bases). Between the trimmed V and J ends, which lost 0 bases and 6 bases, there was a span of 12 bases. The CDR3 runs 14 residues. Germline V gives CDR1 LNHDA, CDR2 SQIVND (reference sequence).

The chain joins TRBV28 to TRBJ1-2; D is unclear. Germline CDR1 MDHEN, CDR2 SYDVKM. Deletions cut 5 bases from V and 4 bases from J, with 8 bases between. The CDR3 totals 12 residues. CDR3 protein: CASSVDIYGYTF. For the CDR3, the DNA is TGTGCCAGCAGTGTCGACATCTATGGCTACACCTTC.

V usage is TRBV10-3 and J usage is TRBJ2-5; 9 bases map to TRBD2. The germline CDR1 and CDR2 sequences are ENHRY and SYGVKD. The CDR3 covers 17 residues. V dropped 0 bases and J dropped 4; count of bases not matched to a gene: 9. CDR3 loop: CAISESGLAGEAETQYF. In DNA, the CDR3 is TGTGCCATCAGTGAGTCGGGGTTAGCGGGAGAAGCAGAGACCCAGTACTTC.

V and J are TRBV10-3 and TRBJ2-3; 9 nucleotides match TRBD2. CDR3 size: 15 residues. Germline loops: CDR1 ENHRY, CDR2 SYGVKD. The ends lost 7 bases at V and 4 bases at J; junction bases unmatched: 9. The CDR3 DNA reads TGTGCCATCACCGAGCGGGAGGTCCCCTCAGATACGCAGTATTTT. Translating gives CAITEREVPSDTQYF.

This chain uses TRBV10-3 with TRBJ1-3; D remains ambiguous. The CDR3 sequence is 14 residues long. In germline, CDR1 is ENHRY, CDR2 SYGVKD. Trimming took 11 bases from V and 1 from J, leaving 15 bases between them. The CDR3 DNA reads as TGTGCCGTCGGCGGGTGGGGTTCTGGAAACACCATATATTTT. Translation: CAVGGWGSGNTIYF.

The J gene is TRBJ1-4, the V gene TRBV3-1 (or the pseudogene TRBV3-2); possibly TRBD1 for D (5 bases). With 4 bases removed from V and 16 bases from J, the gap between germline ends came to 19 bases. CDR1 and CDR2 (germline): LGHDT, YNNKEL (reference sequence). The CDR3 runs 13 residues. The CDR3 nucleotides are TGTGCCAGCAGCCGGTCGGGGGGAATGGGGCCGTTTTTT. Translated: CASSRSGGMGPFF.

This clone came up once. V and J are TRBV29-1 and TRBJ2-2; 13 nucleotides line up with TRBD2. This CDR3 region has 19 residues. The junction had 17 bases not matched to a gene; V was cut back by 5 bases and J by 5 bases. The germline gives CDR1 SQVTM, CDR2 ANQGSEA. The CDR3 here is CSVLATRQGTSGATGELFF. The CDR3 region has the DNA TGCAGCGTTTTGGCGACCCGACAGGGGACTAGCGGGGCAACCGGGGAGCTGTTTTTT.

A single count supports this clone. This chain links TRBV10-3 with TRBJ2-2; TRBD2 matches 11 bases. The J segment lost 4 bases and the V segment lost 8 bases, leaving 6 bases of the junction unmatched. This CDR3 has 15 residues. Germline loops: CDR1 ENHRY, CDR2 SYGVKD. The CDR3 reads CAIALAGDLTGELFF. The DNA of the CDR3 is TGTGCCATCGCACTAGCGGGGGATCTCACCGGGGAGCTGTTTTTT.